This T cell receptor (beta chain) comes out of a study of blood T cell repertoires in COVID-19. For the study at large: PBMCs, B-cell-depleted T cells, or T cells were the source of the cDNA or gDNA that made up the material.

Sequencing was performed with immunoSEQ multiplex PCR; in TCRdb, only in-frame clones are kept and a portion is missing. Here the sample spans some 350,000 clones, roughly nine tenths being singletons. V was shortened by 4 bases and J by 3 bases, with 19 bases between the two germline ends. The CDR3 is 16 amino acids. Germline CDR1 and CDR2: SGHRS and YFSETQ. The V call is TRBV5-1, the J call TRBJ1-2; D is perhaps TRBD1 (5 bases). Sequenced material: PBMCs or T cells enriched from blood (not recorded which). This sequence was found in a woman between 25 and 40 years old who had recovered from COVID-19. The CDR3 loop reads CASSVEITGRDYGYTF. The CDR3 DNA reads TGCGCCAGCAGCGTTGAGATCACAGGACGGGACTATGGCTACACCTTC.